This TCR beta chain is drawn from a study of OX40 agonist ivuxolimab in advanced cancers. Study as a whole: Partial responses were seen in three patients, one with hepatocellular carcinoma and two with cutaneous melanoma.

Comments on this clone: The antigen remains unidentified.

The study's findings and limits: Clonal expansion among partial responders at 0.1-3.0 mg/kg ranked near the lowest. CD4+ and CD8+ T cells in blood underwent clonal expansion by week 6 at 0.1 to 3.0 mg/kg.

CDR3 length: 15 amino acids. Trimming removed 3 bases from V and 4 bases from J; junction bases left unmatched: 3. CDR1 is SGHNT, CDR2 YENEEA, per germline. Clones were read by immunoSEQ multiplex PCR, and TCRdb kept only the in-frame ones, dropping some. The sample yields some 21,000 clones, over 70% seen once. This receptor was identified in an adult with an advanced solid tumor such as melanoma, head and neck, liver or kidney cancer. The source material was CD4+ or CD8+ T cells sorted from blood, sampled in a trial of the OX40 agonist ivuxolimab. The rearrangement uses TRBV11-3 and TRBJ2-3; TRBD2 matches at 11 bases. CDR3 DNA sequence: TGTGCCAGCAGCTTCAGTAGCGGGAGGGCAGATACGCAGTATTTT. It codes for CASSFSSGRADTQYF.